The next 19 T cell receptor beta chains were all read from a single sample in a study of T cell responses to AZD1222 COVID-19 vaccine. Method: immunoSEQ multiplex PCR; TCRdb's copy keeps in-frame clones and lacks some. Found here are about 140,000 clones, more than 70% of them singletons; the top ten hold 2.5% to 3.5%. The source material was peripheral blood, sampled 28 days after the second AZD1222 dose. These receptors all stem from an adult who received the AZD1222 COVID-19 vaccine.

The gene calls are TRBV29-1 and TRBJ2-7, with 8 bases identical to TRBD2. The V gene end was trimmed by 3 bases and the J gene end by 0 bases; junction bases not matched to a gene: 7. Per the germline V gene, CDR1 is SQVTM and CDR2 is ANQGSEA. This CDR3 region has 15 residues. The CDR3 is CSVEPLAASSYEQYF. In DNA form, the CDR3 reads TGCAGCGTTGAGCCACTAGCGGCTAGCTCCTACGAGCAGTACTTC.

J is TRBJ1-1 and V is TRBV18, with TRBD1 matching 8 bases. The CDR3 has 13 residues. V lost 4 bases to trimming and J lost 4 bases; unmatched junction nucleotides: 2. Germline-derived CDR1 and CDR2 are KGHSH and LQKENI. CDR3 residues: CASSLGQGTEAFF. CDR3 coding DNA: TGTGCCAGCTCACTCGGACAGGGCACTGAAGCTTTCTTT.

The V call is TRBV19, the J call TRBJ1-2, with 9 bases aligning to TRBD1. CDR3 length: 16 residues. V trimming: 0 bases; J trimming: 8 bases; junction bases outside the gene matches: 10. Germline CDR1 and CDR2: LNHDA and SQIVND (reference sequence). CDR3 bases: TGTGCCAGTAGTATAGATTTAGGACAGGGGACTTCGGGCTACACCTTC. This codes for CASSIDLGQGTSGYTF. Looking up the rest from reference TRBV19 and TRBJ1-2 gives the full variable domain: DGGITQSPKYLFRKEGQNVTLSCEQNLNHDAMYWYRQDPGQGLRLIYYSQIVNDFQKGDIAEGYSVSREKKESFPLTVTSAQKNPTAFYLCASSIDLGQGTSGYTFGSGTRLTVV.

V and J are TRBV2 and TRBJ2-1, with 10 positions matching TRBD2. CDR1 and CDR2 from the germline V gene are SNHLY and FYNNEI. Trimming at V came to 6 bases and at J to 7 bases, leaving 6 bases not matched to a gene. This CDR3 spans 14 amino acids. The CDR3, as DNA: TGTGCCAGCAGGCTAGCGGGGGAGTCGAATGAGCAGTTCTTC. Protein: CASRLAGESNEQFF.

The gene calls are TRBV6-2 or TRBV6-3 and TRBJ2-2; 8 bases align to TRBD1. Trimming at V came to 5 bases and at J to 7 bases, leaving 9 bases not matched to a gene. The germline V gene encodes CDR1 MNHEY and CDR2 SVGEGT. The CDR3 has 15 residues. In DNA, the CDR3 is TGTGCCAGCAGTATCCGACAGGGGATGATCGGGGAGCTGTTTTTT. Encoded protein: CASSIRQGMIGELFF.

The J gene is TRBJ2-7, the V gene TRBV5-1; a weak D match, TRBD2 (7 bases). This CDR3 spans 14 amino acids. CDR1 SGHRS and CDR2 YFSETQ come from the germline V gene. V was cut by 6 bases and J by 0 bases, with 13 bases left in between. CDR3 nucleotide sequence: TGCGCCAGCAAGGGGGGGCCTATCTCCTACGAGCAGTACTTC. Translating it yields CASKGGPISYEQYF.

V usage is TRBV28 and J usage is TRBJ2-1; D unclear. The CDR3 totals 14 residues. Trimming took 3 bases from V and 2 from J, leaving 8 bases between them. Per the germline V gene, CDR1 is MDHEN and CDR2 is SYDVKM. The CDR3 bases are TGTGCCAGCAGTTTTGGGCACACCTACAATGAGCAGTTCTTC. Translated: CASSFGHTYNEQFF.

This clone has a single count. This chain joins TRBV27 and TRBJ1-2; TRBD1 matches at 8 bases. CDR3 length: 15 residues. Germline V CDR1 and CDR2: MNHEY, SMNVEV (reference sequence). The V and J ends lost 7 bases and 3 bases, in that order; junction bases with no gene match: 10. Here the CDR3 reads CASTTRTGRDYGYTF. The CDR3, as DNA: TGTGCCAGCACAACAAGGACAGGGAGAGACTATGGCTACACCTTC.

The V gene is TRBV23-1, the J gene TRBJ1-3; no firm D call. TRBV23-1 counts as an open reading frame of uncertain function. Trimming left V 3 bases short and J 4 bases short, with 13 bases between. CDR3 length: 15 amino acids. The CDR3 DNA reads TGCGCCAGCAGTCATCGCAGGAGTTCGGGAAACACCATATATTTT. It specifies CASSHRRSSGNTIYF.

The chain uses TRBV19 and TRBJ1-1; 9 bases match TRBD1. Trimming removed 4 bases from V and 0 bases from J; junction bases left unmatched: 0. This CDR3 comprises 14 residues. The V gene's germline CDR1 is LNHDA and CDR2 SQIVND (reference sequence). The chain's CDR3 is CASSRTGVNTEAFF. DNA for the CDR3: TGTGCCAGTAGTAGGACAGGGGTGAACACTGAAGCTTTCTTT.

The V call is TRBV28, the J call TRBJ1-2, with 10 bases matching TRBD1. V lost 1 base to trimming and J lost 8 bases; unmatched junction nucleotides: 7. Germline CDR1 MDHEN, CDR2 SYDVKM. The CDR3 runs to 15 residues. The CDR3 sequence: CASSLFGTGVSGYTF. The CDR3 nucleotides read TGTGCCAGCAGTTTATTTGGGACAGGGGTTTCAGGCTACACCTTC.

This chain's CDR3 is CASSLVGTGGGETQYF. CDR3 bases: TGTGCCAGCAGCTTAGTCGGGACAGGGGGTGGTGAGACCCAGTACTTC. This chain uses TRBV7-2 with TRBJ2-5; 11 bases are a match to TRBD1. Losses at the gene ends were 1 base for V and 5 bases for J; bases not matched to a gene: 6. Looked up from germline, CDR1 is SGHTA and CDR2 is FQGNSA. This CDR3 has 16 residues.

The chain recombines TRBV4-1 with TRBJ2-6, with D perhaps being TRBD1 or TRBD2 (5 bases each). This CDR3 spans 18 amino acids. Between the trimmed V and J ends, which lost 0 bases and 0 bases, there was a span of 12 bases. Germline V gene lookup returns CDR1 MGHRA and CDR2 YSYEKL. The CDR3 spells CASSQDSTRGSGANVLTF. As DNA, the CDR3 is TGCGCCAGCAGCCAAGACTCCACGAGGGGCTCTGGGGCCAACGTCCTGACTTTC.

Written as DNA, the CDR3 is TGTGCCAGCGGGCGGGGACAGGACCTTAATGAGCAGTTCTTC. Encoded protein: CASGRGQDLNEQFF. The gene calls are TRBV6-5 and TRBJ2-1, with 8 bases identical to TRBD1. The CDR3 is made up of 14 amino acids. V lost 8 bases and J lost 7; bases outside the gene matches: 10. Germline V gives CDR1 MNHEY, CDR2 SVGAGI.

The chain has TRBV7-8 and TRBJ1-1; TRBD1 is a possible D gene (5 bases). The CDR3 runs 13 residues. Trimming removed 5 bases from V and 5 bases from J, with 12 bases in between. CDR1 is SGHVS, CDR2 FQNEAQ, per germline. The CDR3 DNA reads as TGTGCCAGCAGCAGCCAGGGAAAGACTGAAGCTTTCTTT. Protein sequence: CASSSQGKTEAFF.

This chain connects TRBV18 to TRBJ2-5, with 7 nucleotides matching TRBD1. This CDR3 region has 16 residues. Germline V gene lookup returns CDR1 KGHSH and CDR2 LQKENI. The ends lost 3 bases at V and 5 bases at J; junction bases unmatched: 12. DNA for the CDR3: TGTGCCAGCTCACCGGAAACAGGGGCTCTTAGGGAGACCCAGTACTTC. This sequence encodes CASSPETGALRETQYF.

The gene calls are TRBV9 and TRBJ1-1; possibly TRBD1 for D (6 bases). Germline V gene data show CDR1 as SGDLS and CDR2 as YYNGEE. CDR3 size: 14 residues. V lost 3 bases to trimming and J lost 3 bases, with 12 bases between them. CDR3 coding DNA: TGTGCCAGCAGCGCCCAACAGGGTTACACTGAAGCTTTCTTT. Translation: CASSAQQGYTEAFF.

The rearrangement links TRBV28 to TRBJ2-2; TRBD2 matches at 14 bases. V shed 5 bases and J 7 bases; nucleotides not matched to a gene: 9. Germline V gene lookup returns CDR1 MDHEN and CDR2 SYDVKM. This CDR3 spans 17 amino acids. The CDR3, as DNA: TGTGCCAGCAGTACCATCGGGACTAGCGGGGGATACGGGGAGCTGTTTTTT. It translates to CASSTIGTSGGYGELFF.

V and J are TRBV7-6 and TRBJ2-7, with 9 bases lining up with TRBD2. The J segment lost 0 bases and the V segment lost 5 bases, leaving 2 bases of the junction unmatched. This CDR3 is 14 amino acids long. Per the germline V gene, CDR1 is SGHVS and CDR2 is FNYEAQ. This chain's CDR3 is CASSPTSGSYEQYF. The CDR3 coding sequence is TGTGCCAGCAGCCCGACTAGCGGCTCCTACGAGCAGTACTTC.